Listed here are 27 T cell receptor beta chains from one sample, sequenced in a study of molecular identifiers for immune sequencing clone quantification. Each CDR3 protein gets one entry after TCRdb re-called the PCR reads with MiXCR. The sample includes approximately 680,000 distinct CDR3 sequences, 25% seen only once; the top ten take 0.78%. Sequencing input: naive CD8+ T cells from blood, with Jurkat cell RNA spiked in. Subset meaning: FACS-sorted CD8+CD4-CCR7+CD45RA+ naive T cells. All receptors come from a human donor in good health. Some libraries in this study had Jurkat cell RNA spiked in.

On this clonotype: A read error may be the cause here, since a much bigger clone is one base away. The genes are TRBV5-1 and TRBJ1-4, with 8 bases aligning to TRBD1. This CDR3 is 20 amino acids long. Germline V gene data show CDR1 as SGHRS and CDR2 as YFSETQ. J gave up 7 bases and V 0 bases, and 20 bases lay outside the gene matches. The CDR3 region is CASSLAGAGGPGGRLEKLFF. CDR3 coding DNA: TGCGCCAGCAGCTTGGCCGGGGCAGGGGGCCCCGGAGGACGTCTTGAAAAACTGTTTTTT.

This clonotype was seen only once. Sequence at one end of the junction differs from germline and may be a read error. V usage is TRBV7-2 and J usage is TRBJ2-5; D is unresolved. The CDR3 runs to 13 residues. Germline CDR1 reads SGHTA; CDR2 reads FQGNSA. For the CDR3, the DNA is TGTGCCCGCAGCTTGGAGCCGCGAGAGGCCCAGTGCTTC. Encoded protein: CARSLEPREAQCF.

As regards this clonotype: A much larger clone differs by one base, so this may be a read error. The chain is built from TRBV7-9 and TRBJ2-3; D call uncertain. CDR1 is SEHNR and CDR2 is FQNEAQ in the germline V gene (reference sequence). CDR3 size: 14 residues. CDR3 sequence: CAGSPADSTDTQYF. The CDR3 DNA follows: TGTGCCGGCAGCCCGGCCGATAGCACAGATACGCAGTATTTT.

This clonotype showed up just a few times. This chain uses TRBV19 with TRBJ2-7, with D possibly being TRBD2 (6 bases). Trimming stripped 5 bases from V and 6 bases from J, with 8 bases between. The CDR3 spans 11 residues. The germline CDR1 and CDR2 sequences are LNHDA and SQIVND (reference sequence). CDR3 sequence: CASSWRGEQYF. The CDR3 nucleotides are TGTGCCAGTAGTTGGAGGGGCGAGCAGTACTTC.

The CDR3 loop is CSVTAGLRNEQFF. In nucleotides, the CDR3 is TGCAGCGTAACCGCGGGGTTACGCAATGAGCAGTTCTTC. V is TRBV29-1 and J is TRBJ2-1, with D possibly matching TRBD2 (6 bases). The CDR3 has 13 residues. Trimming left V 6 bases short and J 6 bases short, with 15 bases between. Germline CDR1 is SQVTM and CDR2 is ANQGSEA.

The chain recombines TRBV7-8 with TRBJ2-7, with TRBD2 identical over 10 bases. V lost 1 base, J lost 2 bases, and 5 bases stayed unmatched. Germline-derived CDR1 and CDR2 are SGHVS and FQNEAQ. The CDR3 is 16 residues long. CDR3 nucleotide sequence: TGTGCCAGCAGCTTAGGGACTAGCGGAGTCCCCTACGAGCAGTACTTC. It specifies CASSLGTSGVPYEQYF.

This clonotype has just one count. This chain uses TRBV27 with TRBJ2-7, with TRBD1 identical over 11 bases. Germline lookup yields CDR1 MNHEY and CDR2 SMNVEV (reference sequence). The CDR3 is 15 amino acids. V gave up 6 bases and J gave up 9 bases; unmatched junction bases: 13. The CDR3 DNA follows: TGTGCCAGCAGCCTGGGGACAGGGGGGATCCACGCGCAGTACTTC. Amino acids: CASSLGTGGIHAQYF.

The sample holds many counts of this clonotype. The rearrangement links TRBV5-6 to TRBJ2-3; TRBD2 agrees at 8 bases. The CDR3 covers 15 residues. The junction had 4 bases not matched to a gene; V was cut back by 0 bases and J by 4 bases. Germline CDR1 and CDR2: SGHDT and YYEEEE. The CDR3 region is CASSLAGGPPDTQYF. CDR3 nucleotide sequence: TGTGCCAGCAGCTTGGCGGGGGGGCCCCCAGATACGCAGTATTTT.

This clonotype was seen repeatedly, ten times or more. This chain uses TRBV4-3 with TRBJ2-7, with 9 bases that match TRBD2. Germline V gene sequence: CDR1 LGHNA, CDR2 YSLEER. This CDR3 contains 17 residues. V was pared by 0 bases and J by 5 bases, with 11 bases of the junction left unmatched. For the CDR3, the DNA is TGCGCCAGCAGCCAAGATTTGGCTAGCGGGACCTTCGACGAGCAGTACTTC. Protein product: CASSQDLASGTFDEQYF.

Concerning this clonotype itself: A much larger clone differs from this one at a single base, so this may be a read error. The genes are TRBV18 and TRBJ2-4; TRBD2 aligns across 7 bases. The CDR3 spans 17 residues. Germline V lookup: CDR1 KGHSH, CDR2 LQKENI. V shed 6 bases, J shed 3 bases, and the junction held 14 bases outside the gene matches. CDR3 amino acids: CASSSAVPGGGKNIQYF. Here the CDR3 DNA reads TGTGCCAGCTCCTCAGCGGTGCCGGGAGGAGGCAAAAACATTCAGTACTTC.

In this sample, this clonotype turned up a few times. The V gene is TRBV12-3 or TRBV12-4, the J gene TRBJ2-1; D might be TRBD2 (5 bases). V shed 4 bases and J shed 7 bases, with 17 bases lying between them. The CDR3 runs 15 residues. CDR3 nucleotides: TGTGCCAGCAGTTCTCAAGGGCGGGTAAGAAATGAGCAGTTCTTC. As protein: CASSSQGRVRNEQFF.

Details on this clonotype: An end of the junction differs from the germline gene, which may be a read error. V is TRBV15 and J is TRBJ2-3; 7 positions match TRBD2. Looked up from germline, CDR1 is LNHNV and CDR2 is YYDKDF (reference sequence). The CDR3 has 16 residues. CDR3 amino acids: CATSIKRGSSTDTPYF. The CDR3, as DNA: TGTGCCACCAGCATCAAGCGGGGATCTAGCACAGATACGCCGTATTTT. Combining the CDR3 with reference TRBV15 and TRBJ2-3 gives the whole variable domain DAMVIQNPRYQVTQFGKPVTLSCSQTLNHNVMYWYQQKSSQAPKLLFHYYDKDFNNEADTPDNFQSRRPNTSFCFLDIRSPGLGDTAMYLCATSIKRGSSTDTPYFGPGTRLTVL.

As regards this clonotype: The junction and the germline gene differ at one end; a read error may be behind it. This chain connects TRBV4-3 to TRBJ2-7; unclear D gene. Germline CDR1 reads LGHNA; CDR2 reads YSLEER. The CDR3 consists of 14 residues. CDR3 protein: CANSQEWGSYEQYF. The CDR3, as DNA: TGCGCCAACAGCCAGGAGTGGGGTTCCTACGAGCAGTACTTC.

This clonotype has more than one count but fewer than ten. The CDR3 is CASSQEQGLPSGELFF. CDR3 coding DNA: TGCGCCAGCAGCCAAGAACAGGGGCTCCCATCCGGGGAGCTGTTTTTT. The gene calls are TRBV4-1 and TRBJ2-2, with 7 bases matching TRBD1. Germline CDR1 is MGHRA and CDR2 is YSYEKL. Germline trimming cut 0 bases from V and 6 bases from J; bases unmatched to any gene: 7. The CDR3 is 16 residues long.

Points on this clonotype: Relative to the germline gene, one junction end is altered; a read error may explain this. This chain's CDR3 is CASSYSTAETQSF. The CDR3 region has the DNA TGTGCCAGCAGTTACTCAACAGCCGAGACCCAGTCCTTC. The chain has TRBV6-2 or TRBV6-3 and TRBJ2-5, with D unclear. CDR3 size: 13 residues. Germline values: CDR1 MNHEY, CDR2 SVGEGT.

The chain is built from TRBV10-2 and TRBJ2-3; possibly TRBD2 for D (5 bases). This CDR3 is 14 amino acids long. V was pared by 5 bases and J by 1 base, with 10 bases between. The germline V gene encodes CDR1 WSHSY and CDR2 SAAADI. CDR3 amino acids: CASSRDSGTDTQYF. CDR3 in DNA: TGCGCCAGCAGTCGGGATTCGGGCACAGATACGCAGTATTTT.

The rearrangement uses TRBV10-2 and TRBJ2-5; 7 bases are a match to TRBD2. The V gene's germline CDR1 is WSHSY and CDR2 SAAADI. J gave up 3 bases and V 4 bases, and 5 bases lay outside the gene matches. The CDR3 has 14 residues. The CDR3 sequence: CASSVASGKETQYF. The CDR3 DNA sequence: TGCGCCAGCAGTGTGGCTAGCGGTAAAGAGACCCAGTACTTC.

As for this clonotype: This may arise from a read error, as a much more abundant clone is one base away. The rearrangement joins TRBV4-3 to TRBJ2-5; no definite D call. This CDR3 is 14 amino acids long. CDR1 and CDR2 (germline): LGHNA, YSLEER. For the CDR3, the DNA is TGCGCCAGCAGCCCGCGGTTAGGTCCAGAGACCCGGTACTTC. This codes for CASSPRLGPETRYF.

As for this clonotype: Mismatch with germline at one junction end may stem from a read error. The V call is TRBV6-2 or TRBV6-3, the J call TRBJ1-5; tentative D call: TRBD1 (6 bases). CDR3 length: 17 residues. Germline loops: CDR1 MNHEY, CDR2 SVGEGT. The CDR3 loop reads CASSYNTGPGGPQPPHF. CDR3 sequence (DNA): TGTGCCAGCAGCTACAATACCGGGCCCGGGGGCCCTCAGCCCCCGCATTTT.

There are many counts of this clonotype. The rearrangement links TRBV4-1 to TRBJ1-2; D gene ambiguous. The CDR3 loop spans 17 amino acids. Trimming took 4 bases from V and 3 from J, leaving 21 bases between them. The germline V gene encodes CDR1 MGHRA and CDR2 YSYEKL. In nucleotides, the CDR3 is TGCGCCAGCAGCCGGTCCCCGGGCCTCAAAGATGACTATGGCTACACCTTC. This translates into CASSRSPGLKDDYGYTF.

The chain uses TRBV20-1 and TRBJ2-1; 11 bases match TRBD2. V trimming: 4 bases; J trimming: 9 bases; junction bases outside the gene matches: 11. Germline V lookup: CDR1 DFQATT, CDR2 SNEGSKA (reference sequence). The CDR3 is 15 residues long. The CDR3 sequence: CSATPGLAVWGEQFF. CDR3 nucleotides: TGCAGTGCTACTCCGGGACTAGCGGTCTGGGGTGAGCAGTTCTTC.

This clonotype was recorded many times. Here the CDR3 reads CASSPDRSGNTIYF. The CDR3 DNA sequence: TGTGCCAGCAGTCCCGACAGATCTGGAAACACCATATATTTT. The chain is built from TRBV27 and TRBJ1-3; perhaps TRBD1 as D (5 bases). Trimming stripped 5 bases from V and 1 base from J, with 9 bases between. The CDR3 totals 14 residues. Germline CDR1 MNHEY, CDR2 SMNVEV (reference sequence).

This chain links TRBV15 with TRBJ2-1; TRBD2 matches 8 bases. Looked up from germline, CDR1 is LNHNV and CDR2 is YYDKDF (reference sequence). Trimming at V came to 1 base and at J to 5 bases, leaving 4 bases not matched to a gene. The CDR3 contains 15 residues. CDR3 sequence: CATSRARGGHNEQFF. DNA for the CDR3: TGTGCCACCAGCAGAGCTCGGGGGGGGCACAATGAGCAGTTCTTC.

This clonotype was detected many times. The chain carries TRBV7-9 and TRBJ2-3, with D possibly matching TRBD2 (6 bases). Germline-derived CDR1 and CDR2 are SEHNR and FQNEAQ (reference sequence). Trimming cost V 8 bases and J 10 bases, with 31 bases left between them. The CDR3 has 17 residues. CDR3 sequence (DNA): TGTGCCAGCTCGATCACGGAGGGAACCTTGAACTTCATTGCGCAGTATTTT. Translating it yields CASSITEGTLNFIAQYF.

The chain employs TRBV9 and TRBJ2-1; a possible D gene is TRBD2 (6 bases). CDR3 length: 15 residues. Germline loops: CDR1 SGDLS, CDR2 YYNGEE. The V end lost 1 base, the J end lost 4 bases, and 12 bases lay between the germline ends. The CDR3 bases are TGTGCCAGCAGCGTAAATGGACTACCGTACAATGAGCAGTTCTTC. This sequence encodes CASSVNGLPYNEQFF.

This clonotype was counted only a few times. The chain carries TRBV27 and TRBJ2-7; possible D gene TRBD2, 5 bases. CDR1 MNHEY and CDR2 SMNVEV come from the germline V gene (reference sequence). V lost 3 bases, J lost 3 bases, and 9 bases lay in between. The CDR3 spans 13 residues. CDR3 DNA sequence: TGTGCCAGCAGTTTTGGGAGTGACTACGAGCAGTACTTC. Encoded protein: CASSFGSDYEQYF.

This clonotype was recorded many times. V usage is TRBV7-2 and J usage is TRBJ2-5; D is unresolved. V lost 2 bases and J 5 bases, leaving 9 bases between the germline ends. Germline values: CDR1 SGHTA, CDR2 FQGNSA. The CDR3 totals 13 residues. CDR3 residues: CASSLYWQETQYF. In DNA, the CDR3 is TGTGCCAGCAGCTTATACTGGCAGGAGACCCAGTACTTC.